Listed below are T cell receptor beta chains from one sample, sequenced in a study of T-cell memory formation after mild COVID-19. Each CDR3 protein is one row after TCRdb ran MiXCR on the 5' RACE reads. The sample carries some 300,000 distinct CDR3 sequences, approximately 22% recorded once. The sequencing sample was made of PBMCs or a T cell subset sorted from them (not recorded which). These receptors were obtained from a man between 18 and 29 years old who had mild COVID-19 (a few samples of this study predate the infection). Cell type and time point are not known. Each CDR3 is given with its conserved first and last residue. A D gene is named only where the DNA matches it firmly. Some rows mark clone size as missing; the rest say once, few, many or name a class of expanded clone.

abundance: few
d_gene: -
v_gene: TRBV7-3
j_gene: TRBJ2-5
CDR3aa: CASSFRYQETQYF
CDR3nt: TGTGCCAGCAGCTTTCGGTACCAAGAGACCCAGTACTTC

abundance: -
d_gene: -
v_gene: TRBV7-8
j_gene: TRBJ1-2
CDR3aa: CASSRDRDYGYTF
CDR3nt: TGTGCCAGCAGCCGGGACCGTGACTATGGCTACACCTTC

abundance: -
d_gene: -
v_gene: TRBV11-2
j_gene: TRBJ1-6
CDR3aa: CASTLNQQRSPLHF
CDR3nt: TGTGCCAGCACCCTTAATCAACAGAGGTCACCCCTCCACTTT

abundance: -
d_gene: -
v_gene: TRBV28
j_gene: TRBJ2-1
CDR3aa: CASSPRGSRAEQFF
CDR3nt: TGTGCCAGCAGTCCTCGGGGGTCTAGGGCTGAGCAGTTCTTC

abundance: -
d_gene: -
v_gene: TRBV9
j_gene: TRBJ2-3
CDR3aa: CASSVSVSSTDTQYF
CDR3nt: TGTGCCAGCAGCGTTTCGGTATCTAGCACAGATACGCAGTATTTT

abundance: once
d_gene: TRBD2
v_gene: TRBV7-2
j_gene: TRBJ2-3
CDR3aa: CASSMTSAPDTQYF
CDR3nt: TGTGCCAGCAGTATGACTAGCGCCCCGGATACGCAGTATTTT

abundance: few
d_gene: TRBD1
v_gene: TRBV7-2
j_gene: TRBJ2-3
CDR3aa: CASSSEGQGKDTQYF
CDR3nt: TGTGCCAGCAGCTCCGAAGGACAGGGAAAGGATACGCAGTATTTT

abundance: -
d_gene: TRBD1
v_gene: TRBV7-9
j_gene: TRBJ2-5
CDR3aa: CASSARDRGPETQYF
CDR3nt: TGTGCCAGCAGCGCCCGGGACAGGGGGCCTGAGACCCAGTACTTC

abundance: -
d_gene: -
v_gene: TRBV6-6
j_gene: TRBJ1-2
CDR3aa: CASRRLDGVGRSNYGYTF
CDR3nt: TGTGCCAGCAGGCGATTGGACGGAGTCGGTCGATCGAACTATGGCTACACCTTC

abundance: -
d_gene: -
v_gene: TRBV28
j_gene: TRBJ2-6
CDR3aa: CASRPFLSGANVLTF
CDR3nt: TGTGCCAGCAGGCCTTTTTTATCTGGGGCCAACGTCCTGACTTTC

abundance: -
d_gene: -
v_gene: TRBV25-1
j_gene: TRBJ2-4
CDR3aa: CASSGGGGEAKNIQYF
CDR3nt: TGTGCCAGCAGTGGAGGAGGGGGCGAGGCCAAAAACATTCAGTACTTC

abundance: few
d_gene: TRBD1
v_gene: TRBV7-7
j_gene: TRBJ2-3
CDR3aa: CASSLYRGPTDTQYF
CDR3nt: TGTGCCAGCAGCTTATACAGGGGTCCCACAGATACGCAGTATTTT

abundance: -
d_gene: -
v_gene: TRBV4-2
j_gene: TRBJ1-2
CDR3aa: CASSQAQNSDYGYTF
CDR3nt: TGTGCCAGCAGCCAAGCCCAGAACTCGGACTATGGCTACACCTTC

abundance: few
d_gene: -
v_gene: TRBV7-2
j_gene: TRBJ2-5
CDR3aa: CASSFLRQSTGQETQYF
CDR3nt: TGTGCCAGCAGCTTCTTAAGGCAATCGACAGGCCAAGAGACCCAGTACTTC

abundance: few
d_gene: TRBD1
v_gene: TRBV4-3
j_gene: TRBJ2-7
CDR3aa: CASSQEAGTGLGEQYF
CDR3nt: TGCGCCAGCAGCCAAGAAGCCGGGACAGGGCTGGGGGAGCAGTACTTC

abundance: -
d_gene: -
v_gene: TRBV20-1
j_gene: TRBJ1-5
CDR3aa: CSASPGVANQPQHF
CDR3nt: TGCAGTGCTAGCCCGGGGGTGGCCAATCAGCCCCAGCATTTT

abundance: few
d_gene: -
v_gene: TRBV30
j_gene: TRBJ1-6
CDR3aa: CAWSEGVLIYNSPLHF
CDR3nt: TGTGCCTGGAGTGAGGGCGTCCTCATCTATAATTCACCCCTCCACTTT

abundance: few
d_gene: TRBD1
v_gene: TRBV9
j_gene: TRBJ1-1
CDR3aa: CASSASDRVEAEAFF
CDR3nt: TGTGCCAGCAGCGCCTCAGACAGGGTTGAAGCTGAAGCTTTCTTT

abundance: few
d_gene: -
v_gene: TRBV7-2
j_gene: TRBJ1-5
CDR3aa: CASSRWGQTQHF
CDR3nt: TGTGCCAGCAGCCGGTGGGGTCAGACCCAGCATTTT

abundance: many
d_gene: -
v_gene: TRBV4-1
j_gene: TRBJ2-7
CDR3aa: CASSQTLAPADEQYF
CDR3nt: TGCGCCAGCAGCCAGACTCTAGCTCCCGCAGACGAGCAGTACTTC

abundance: many
d_gene: -
v_gene: TRBV6-2/TRBV6-3
j_gene: TRBJ1-5
CDR3aa: CASSWEGSQPQHF
CDR3nt: TGTGCCAGCAGTTGGGAGGGGAGCCAGCCCCAGCATTTT

abundance: few
d_gene: -
v_gene: TRBV12-3/TRBV12-4
j_gene: TRBJ2-1
CDR3aa: CASSSIDEQFF
CDR3nt: TGTGCCAGCAGCAGTATCGATGAGCAGTTCTTC

abundance: -
d_gene: TRBD1
v_gene: TRBV10-2
j_gene: TRBJ1-4
CDR3aa: CASMLTGASEKLFF
CDR3nt: TGCGCCAGCATGCTGACAGGGGCCTCTGAAAAACTGTTTTTT

abundance: -
d_gene: -
v_gene: TRBV18
j_gene: TRBJ1-2
CDR3aa: CASSPGTGNFGHYGYTF
CDR3nt: TGTGCCAGCTCACCAGGAACAGGGAATTTCGGTCACTATGGCTACACCTTC

abundance: -
d_gene: -
v_gene: TRBV4-3
j_gene: TRBJ2-7
CDR3aa: CASSQEGVLVSEQYF
CDR3nt: TGCGCCAGCAGCCAAGAGGGGGTGTTGGTCTCCGAGCAGTACTTC

abundance: -
d_gene: TRBD1
v_gene: TRBV7-2
j_gene: TRBJ1-6
CDR3aa: CASSLARIWDRGRYSPLHF
CDR3nt: TGTGCCAGCAGCTTAGCGCGGATCTGGGACAGGGGGCGTTATTCACCCCTCCACTTT

abundance: few
d_gene: -
v_gene: TRBV10-3
j_gene: TRBJ2-3
CDR3aa: CASSTQPDTQYF
CDR3nt: TGTGCCAGCTCAACTCAGCCGGATACGCAGTATTTT

abundance: -
d_gene: TRBD1
v_gene: TRBV3-1
j_gene: TRBJ1-5
CDR3aa: CASRQGAFGQPQHF
CDR3nt: TGTGCCAGCAGACAGGGGGCGTTCGGGCAGCCCCAGCATTTT

abundance: -
d_gene: -
v_gene: TRBV6-6
j_gene: TRBJ2-1
CDR3aa: CASSHTAGEEYNEQFF
CDR3nt: TGTGCCAGCAGCCATACCGCCGGGGAAGAGTACAATGAGCAGTTCTTC

abundance: -
d_gene: -
v_gene: TRBV7-9
j_gene: TRBJ2-7
CDR3aa: CASSDSSASYEQYF
CDR3nt: TGTGCCAGCAGCGACTCCTCGGCCTCCTACGAGCAGTACTTC

abundance: few
d_gene: TRBD2
v_gene: TRBV4-1
j_gene: TRBJ2-2
CDR3aa: CASSRGLAGGELFF
CDR3nt: TGCGCCAGCAGCCGAGGACTAGCGGGTGGGGAGCTGTTTTTT

abundance: few
d_gene: TRBD1
v_gene: TRBV12-3/TRBV12-4
j_gene: TRBJ2-5
CDR3aa: CASSVPGGWTQYF
CDR3nt: TGTGCCAGCAGTGTTCCAGGGGGCTGGACCCAGTACTTC

abundance: -
d_gene: -
v_gene: TRBV6-1
j_gene: TRBJ2-7
CDR3aa: CASSEEQGVYEQYF
CDR3nt: TGTGCCAGCAGTGAAGAACAGGGAGTCTACGAGCAGTACTTC

abundance: few
d_gene: -
v_gene: TRBV18
j_gene: TRBJ1-4
CDR3aa: CASSRSGAGEKLFF
CDR3nt: TGTGCCAGCTCACGTTCGGGGGCAGGTGAAAAACTGTTTTTT

abundance: -
d_gene: -
v_gene: TRBV7-9
j_gene: TRBJ2-7
CDR3aa: CASSPPMEEQYF
CDR3nt: TGTGCCAGCAGTCCCCCAATGGAAGAGCAGTACTTC

abundance: -
d_gene: TRBD2
v_gene: TRBV20-1
j_gene: TRBJ2-3
CDR3aa: CSARLGTSGFTDTQYF
CDR3nt: TGCAGTGCTAGACTGGGGACTAGCGGATTCACAGATACGCAGTATTTT

abundance: -
d_gene: TRBD1
v_gene: TRBV20-1
j_gene: TRBJ2-2
CDR3aa: CSARRQGRENTGELFF
CDR3nt: TGCAGTGCTAGAAGACAGGGGCGCGAGAACACCGGGGAGCTGTTTTTT

abundance: few
d_gene: -
v_gene: TRBV6-5
j_gene: TRBJ1-2
CDR3aa: CASSFGGVAYGYTF
CDR3nt: TGTGCCAGCAGTTTCGGGGGGGTCGCCTATGGCTACACCTTC

abundance: -
d_gene: -
v_gene: TRBV6-5
j_gene: TRBJ2-3
CDR3aa: CASSQQPDTQYF
CDR3nt: TGTGCCAGCAGTCAACAGCCAGATACGCAGTATTTT

abundance: -
d_gene: -
v_gene: TRBV6-5
j_gene: TRBJ2-2
CDR3aa: CASSYSLSWFNTGELFF
CDR3nt: TGTGCCAGCAGTTACTCGTTATCATGGTTTAACACCGGGGAGCTGTTTTTT

abundance: -
d_gene: -
v_gene: TRBV7-3
j_gene: TRBJ2-3
CDR3aa: CASRLDPSTDTQYF
CDR3nt: TGTGCCAGCAGACTGGACCCGAGCACAGATACGCAGTATTTT